This T cell receptor beta chain was observed in a study of blood T cell repertoires in COVID-19. Turning to the study itself: Italy, Spain and the United States were the sources of the convalescent and acute COVID-19 samples. Sample material is recorded as cDNA or gDNA derived from T cells, B-cell-depleted T cells, or PBMCs.

Original methodology: Amplification with reference gene primers provided the estimates of nucleated cell counts. Measured with immunoSEQ multiplex PCR; TCRdb has only the in-frame clones, and not every one. The V and J calls and clone size were taken over from that table, and D and trimming were inferred from the DNA. This table has 250,000 to 350,000 clones, around 89% appearing once. V shed 3 bases and J 6 bases; nucleotides not matched to a gene: 11. The length of the CDR3 is 15 residues. Germline-derived CDR1 and CDR2 are LGHNA and YSLEER. V and J are TRBV4-3 and TRBJ2-7, with 7 bases aligning to TRBD1. The sequencing input was peripheral blood. The clonotype originates from an older woman with acute or convalescent COVID-19. The CDR3 coding sequence is TGCGCCAGCAGCCACTCGAGGACAGGTGTCGGCGAGCAGTACTTC. Residues: CASSHSRTGVGEQYF.